These T cell receptor beta chains were read from a single sample in a study of T cells of healthy individuals. One entry per CDR3 protein, called by TCRdb with MiXCR from the 5' RACE reads. The sample has about 57,000 distinct CDR3 sequences, 16% seen once; the top ten hold around 4.5%. Receptors were obtained from a human donor in good health. Both conserved end residues are part of each CDR3. The order of the fields is J gene, V gene, clone size, D gene, CDR3 DNA, CDR3 protein. The D gene is left open where the match is weak. Only some rows state a clone size, as once, few, many or a class for expanded clones.

j_call: TRBJ2-1
v_call: TRBV4-3
clone_size: .
d_call: .
cdr3_nt: TGCGCCAGCAGCCCGCTCGGCCGTGAGCAGTTCTTC
cdr3_aa: CASSPLGREQFF

j_call: TRBJ1-5
v_call: TRBV6-1
clone_size: .
d_call: .
cdr3_nt: TGTGCCAGCAGTGTGGGGGATCAGCCCCAGCATTTT
cdr3_aa: CASSVGDQPQHF

j_call: TRBJ2-2
v_call: TRBV7-9
clone_size: few
d_call: .
cdr3_nt: TGTGCCAGCAGCTTCGGAGGGACCGGGGAGCTGTTTTTT
cdr3_aa: CASSFGGTGELFF

j_call: TRBJ1-4
v_call: TRBV27
clone_size: many
d_call: .
cdr3_nt: TGTGCCAGCAAAGGGAGACTGACCGGTAATGAAAAACTGTTTTTT
cdr3_aa: CASKGRLTGNEKLFF

j_call: TRBJ1-1
v_call: TRBV20-1
clone_size: few
d_call: .
cdr3_nt: TGCAGTGCTAGTGCAGACGGGGACACTGAAGCTTTCTTT
cdr3_aa: CSASADGDTEAFF

j_call: TRBJ1-1
v_call: TRBV9
clone_size: few
d_call: TRBD1
cdr3_nt: TGTGCCAGCAGCGCCCACAGGGGGCGGAACACTGAAGCTTTCTTT
cdr3_aa: CASSAHRGRNTEAFF

j_call: TRBJ2-1
v_call: TRBV6-2/TRBV6-3
clone_size: many
d_call: .
cdr3_nt: TGTGCCAGCAGTTATGCGGAGTTTAATGAGCAGTTCTTC
cdr3_aa: CASSYAEFNEQFF

j_call: TRBJ1-3
v_call: TRBV11-2
clone_size: .
d_call: .
cdr3_nt: TGTGCCAGCAGTCTTGAGGAAGGGACTGGAAACACCATATATTTT
cdr3_aa: CASSLEEGTGNTIYF

j_call: TRBJ1-1
v_call: TRBV18
clone_size: few
d_call: .
cdr3_nt: TGTGCCAGCTCACCTGACATGAACACTGAAGCTTTCTTT
cdr3_aa: CASSPDMNTEAFF

j_call: TRBJ2-7
v_call: TRBV6-2/TRBV6-3
clone_size: many
d_call: .
cdr3_nt: TGTGCCAGCAGTTCGTCGGGGCCCTACGAGCAGTACTTC
cdr3_aa: CASSSSGPYEQYF

j_call: TRBJ2-5
v_call: TRBV3-1
clone_size: many
d_call: .
cdr3_nt: TGTGCCAGCAGCCAAGATTGGGGGTCCGAAGAGACCCAGTACTTC
cdr3_aa: CASSQDWGSEETQYF

j_call: TRBJ2-5
v_call: TRBV5-1
clone_size: .
d_call: .
cdr3_nt: TGCGCCAGCAGCTTGGGAGGGCTGCAAGAGACCCAGTACTTC
cdr3_aa: CASSLGGLQETQYF

j_call: TRBJ1-1
v_call: TRBV20-1
clone_size: few
d_call: .
cdr3_nt: TGCAGTGCTAGAGACGGTGGGAACACTGAAGCTTTCTTT
cdr3_aa: CSARDGGNTEAFF

j_call: TRBJ2-7
v_call: TRBV20-1
clone_size: few
d_call: .
cdr3_nt: TGCAGTGCTAGGACAGCTAACTCCTACGAGCAGTACTTC
cdr3_aa: CSARTANSYEQYF

j_call: TRBJ2-7
v_call: TRBV9
clone_size: many
d_call: TRBD2
cdr3_nt: TGTGCCAGCAGCGTTGGGGGGGTCGCCTACGAGCAGTACTTC
cdr3_aa: CASSVGGVAYEQYF

j_call: TRBJ2-5
v_call: TRBV3-1
clone_size: few
d_call: .
cdr3_nt: TGTGCCAGCAGCCCTCCCGGGAGTGAGACCCAGTACTTC
cdr3_aa: CASSPPGSETQYF

j_call: TRBJ2-4
v_call: TRBV29-1
clone_size: .
d_call: .
cdr3_nt: TGCAGCGTTGCGGAGCGGGTCGGTCGGAACATTCAGTACTTC
cdr3_aa: CSVAERVGRNIQYF

j_call: TRBJ2-7
v_call: TRBV2
clone_size: many
d_call: TRBD2
cdr3_nt: TGTGCCAGCACCATGGGGAGGCTAGCGGGGGCCTACGAGCAGTACTTC
cdr3_aa: CASTMGRLAGAYEQYF

j_call: TRBJ2-7
v_call: TRBV18
clone_size: .
d_call: TRBD1
cdr3_nt: TGTGCCAGCTCACCCAGACAGGGCACCTACGAGCAGTACTTC
cdr3_aa: CASSPRQGTYEQYF

j_call: TRBJ2-7
v_call: TRBV28
clone_size: many
d_call: TRBD1
cdr3_nt: TGTGCCAGCAGTCCCCCTCGGGGACAGGGGGCCGACGAGCAGTACTTC
cdr3_aa: CASSPPRGQGADEQYF

j_call: TRBJ2-1
v_call: TRBV29-1
clone_size: many
d_call: .
cdr3_nt: TGCAGCGTTCACGACGGAACTCACAATGAGCAGTTCTTC
cdr3_aa: CSVHDGTHNEQFF

j_call: TRBJ2-1
v_call: TRBV7-9
clone_size: .
d_call: .
cdr3_nt: TGTGCCAGCAGCCGCCAGAAACTCTCCTACAATGAGCAGTTCTTC
cdr3_aa: CASSRQKLSYNEQFF

j_call: TRBJ2-4
v_call: TRBV6-2/TRBV6-3
clone_size: .
d_call: TRBD2
cdr3_nt: TGTGCCAGCAGTTGTCCGGACGGACTAGCGCATGACATTGGGGCCAAAAACATTCAGTACTTC
cdr3_aa: CASSCPDGLAHDIGAKNIQYF

j_call: TRBJ1-6
v_call: TRBV12-3/TRBV12-4
clone_size: .
d_call: .
cdr3_nt: TGTGCCAGCAGTTTAGGACAGGCGTTTAATTCACCCCTCCACTTT
cdr3_aa: CASSLGQAFNSPLHF

j_call: TRBJ2-3
v_call: TRBV4-1
clone_size: many
d_call: .
cdr3_nt: TGCGCCAGCAGCCAATCGGCGATGCGAACAGGGATGGGGGCGGATACGCAGTATTTT
cdr3_aa: CASSQSAMRTGMGADTQYF

j_call: TRBJ2-7
v_call: TRBV2
clone_size: .
d_call: .
cdr3_nt: TGTGCCAGCAGCGAGACCTCTAGCTACGAGCAGTACTTC
cdr3_aa: CASSETSSYEQYF

j_call: TRBJ2-3
v_call: TRBV7-2
clone_size: many
d_call: TRBD2
cdr3_nt: TGTGCCAGCAGCTTATCCCCCGTGGTGGCGGGAGACACAGATACGCAGTATTTT
cdr3_aa: CASSLSPVVAGDTDTQYF

j_call: TRBJ1-6
v_call: TRBV27
clone_size: .
d_call: .
cdr3_nt: TGTGCCAGCAGGGTGGGGTCGTGGGGGTCACCCCTCCACTTT
cdr3_aa: CASRVGSWGSPLHF

j_call: TRBJ1-5
v_call: TRBV30
clone_size: .
d_call: TRBD1
cdr3_nt: TGTGCCTGGACTCCGGGACAGGCCCATCAGCCCCAGCATTTT
cdr3_aa: CAWTPGQAHQPQHF

j_call: TRBJ2-3
v_call: TRBV7-2
clone_size: many
d_call: .
cdr3_nt: TGTGCCAGCAGCTACCCGCAAGATACGCAGTATTTT
cdr3_aa: CASSYPQDTQYF

j_call: TRBJ1-4
v_call: TRBV21-1
clone_size: .
d_call: .
cdr3_nt: TGTGCCAGCGACGGGGAAGGGAAACTGTTTTTT
cdr3_aa: CASDGEGKLFF

j_call: TRBJ2-1
v_call: TRBV10-2
clone_size: .
d_call: TRBD2
cdr3_nt: TGCGCCAGCAGTTTTGGGGGAGGGATAAACAATAAGCAGTTCTTC
cdr3_aa: CASSFGGGINNKQFF

j_call: TRBJ1-1
v_call: TRBV20-1
clone_size: many
d_call: TRBD1
cdr3_nt: TGCAGTGCTGACCGGACAGGGTCGCACACTGAAGCTTTCTTT
cdr3_aa: CSADRTGSHTEAFF

j_call: TRBJ2-3
v_call: TRBV20-1
clone_size: many
d_call: TRBD2
cdr3_nt: TGCAGTGCTACACTCGGGACTAGCGGGACAGATACGCAGTATTTT
cdr3_aa: CSATLGTSGTDTQYF

j_call: TRBJ2-2
v_call: TRBV19
clone_size: many
d_call: TRBD1
cdr3_nt: TGTGCCAGTAAAGTCGACAGGGGAGTCGGGGAGCTGTTTTTT
cdr3_aa: CASKVDRGVGELFF

j_call: TRBJ1-5
v_call: TRBV20-1
clone_size: .
d_call: .
cdr3_nt: TGCAGTGCTAGAAGAGGGGACGTCAATCAGCCCCAGCATTTT
cdr3_aa: CSARRGDVNQPQHF

j_call: TRBJ2-7
v_call: TRBV5-1
clone_size: many
d_call: TRBD1
cdr3_nt: TGCGCCAGCAGCCTAGGGACAGGGGGAATCGAGCAGTACTTC
cdr3_aa: CASSLGTGGIEQYF

j_call: TRBJ2-4
v_call: TRBV5-6
clone_size: .
d_call: .
cdr3_nt: TGTGCCAGCAGCTTGGGAAGTATTTCGAGTGGTGTGTACTTC
cdr3_aa: CASSLGSISSGVYF